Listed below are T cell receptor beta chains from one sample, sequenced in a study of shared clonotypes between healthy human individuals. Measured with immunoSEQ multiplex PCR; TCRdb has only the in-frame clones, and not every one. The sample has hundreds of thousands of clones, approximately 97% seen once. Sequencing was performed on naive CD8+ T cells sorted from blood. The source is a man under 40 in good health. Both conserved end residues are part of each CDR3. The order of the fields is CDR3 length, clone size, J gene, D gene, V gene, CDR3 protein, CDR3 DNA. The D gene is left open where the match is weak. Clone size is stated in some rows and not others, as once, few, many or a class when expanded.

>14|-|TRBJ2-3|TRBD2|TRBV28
CASSPRGAGVTQYF
TGTGCCAGCAGTCCGCGCGGGGCGGGAGTGACGCAGTATTTT
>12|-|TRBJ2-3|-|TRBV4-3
CASSQVSDTQYF
TGCGCCAGCAGCCAAGTTTCTGATACGCAGTATTTT
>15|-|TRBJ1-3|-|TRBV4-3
CASSQEEGSINTIYF
TGCGCCAGCAGCCAAGAGGAGGGGTCGATCAACACCATATATTTT
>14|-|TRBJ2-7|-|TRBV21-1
CASSPRDRSYEQYF
TGTGCCAGCAGCCCCCGGGACAGGTCCTACGAGCAGTACTTC
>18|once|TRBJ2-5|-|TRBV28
CASSFPGQTMTTQETQYF
TGTGCCAGCAGTTTTCCCGGACAGACAATGACTACCCAAGAGACCCAGTACTTC
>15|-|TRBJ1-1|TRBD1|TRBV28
CASSGTGLLNTEAFF
TGTGCCAGTTCCGGGACAGGGCTGTTGAACACTGAAGCTTTCTTT
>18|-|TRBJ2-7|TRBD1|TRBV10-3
CAISEGRRPGQASYEQYF
TGTGCCATCAGTGAGGGGAGAAGACCGGGACAGGCGAGCTACGAGCAGTACTTC
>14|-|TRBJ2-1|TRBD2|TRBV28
CASSWTSGSYEQFF
TGTGCCAGCAGTTGGACTAGCGGGAGCTATGAGCAGTTCTTC
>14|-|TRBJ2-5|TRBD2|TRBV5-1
CASSTRLAGETQYF
TGCGCCAGCAGCACCCGACTAGCGGGAGAGACCCAGTACTTC
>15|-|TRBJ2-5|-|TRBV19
CASSVGTDDQETQYF
TGTGCCAGTAGTGTGGGGACCGACGACCAAGAGACCCAGTACTTC
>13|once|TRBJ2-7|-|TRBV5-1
CASNLVQGAEQYF
TGCGCCAGCAACCTCGTCCAGGGAGCCGAGCAGTACTTC